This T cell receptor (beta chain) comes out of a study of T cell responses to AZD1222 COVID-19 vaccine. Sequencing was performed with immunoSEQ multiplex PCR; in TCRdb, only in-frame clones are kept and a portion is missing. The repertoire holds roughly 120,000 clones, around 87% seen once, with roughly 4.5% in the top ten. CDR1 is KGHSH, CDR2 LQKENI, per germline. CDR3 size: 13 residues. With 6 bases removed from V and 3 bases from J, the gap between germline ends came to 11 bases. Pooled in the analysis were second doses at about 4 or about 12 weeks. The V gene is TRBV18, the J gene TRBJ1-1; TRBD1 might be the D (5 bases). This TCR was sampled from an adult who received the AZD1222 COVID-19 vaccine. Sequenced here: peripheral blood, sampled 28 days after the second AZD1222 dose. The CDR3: CASSPGLDTEAFF. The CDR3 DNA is TGTGCCAGCTCCCCGGGACTCGACACTGAAGCTTTCTTT.